The clone carrying this T cell receptor (beta chain) was seen more than once but under ten times. Its target is not known. Through a sample-barcoded 5' primer and a J-beta primer mix, a second PCR was run for roughly 6 to 12 cycles. The study obtained at least 2.5 million CDR3-containing paired-end reads from every sample. TCRdb re-called the 5' RACE reads with MiXCR, one entry per CDR3 protein. The sample has about 1.6 million distinct CDR3 sequences; about 31% are singletons. The entry originates in a study of blood T cells in healthy people across ages. Study-wide results and limits: It was held that diversity estimates obtained from one million T cells represented underestimates. What prevented conclusive comparison of naive and antigen-experienced cells was that PBMCs were unsorted.

Germline CDR1 and CDR2: SQVTM and ANQGSEA. This CDR3 has 13 residues. Trimming took 7 bases from V and 0 from J; bases not matched to a gene: 3. Sequencing input: blood. The chain carries TRBV29-1 and TRBJ2-3; 8 nucleotides match TRBD2. The sequence was collected from a woman younger than 45 in good health. The CDR3, as DNA: TGCAGCGCACTAGCGGCTAGCACAGATACGCAGTATTTT. This translates into CSALAASTDTQYF.